These 10 T cell receptor beta chains originate from one sample sequenced in a study of OX40 agonist ivuxolimab in advanced cancers. Repertoires were generated with immunoSEQ multiplex PCR, while TCRdb's copy carries only in-frame clones and drops some. The sample shows about 41,000 clones, around four fifths of them seen only once. This specimen was CD4+ or CD8+ T cells sorted from blood, taken in a trial of the OX40 agonist ivuxolimab. The receptors were gathered from an adult with an advanced solid tumor such as melanoma, head and neck, liver or kidney cancer.

The chain couples TRBV6-5 to TRBJ2-5; 10 nucleotides match TRBD2. The CDR3 has 16 residues. J was trimmed by 2 bases and V by 0 bases; bases with no gene match: 3. The V gene's germline CDR1 is MNHEY and CDR2 SVGAGI. CDR3 DNA: TGTGCCAGCAGTTACTCGACTAGCGGGCATCAAGAGACCCAGTACTTC. Protein product: CASSYSTSGHQETQYF.

CDR3 residues: CASDWEPGNTIYF. The CDR3 coding sequence is TGTGCCAGCGATTGGGAGCCCGGAAACACCATATATTTT. The J gene is TRBJ1-3, the V gene TRBV6-5; no reliable D call. V dropped 8 bases and J dropped 4 bases, with 12 bases sitting between them. Germline loops: CDR1 MNHEY, CDR2 SVGAGI. This CDR3 region has 13 residues.

To note about this clone: The sample carries other DNA sequences with the same CDR3. The chain couples TRBV18 to TRBJ2-7, with 11 bases lining up with TRBD2. Germline lookup yields CDR1 KGHSH and CDR2 LQKENI. The CDR3 is 16 amino acids. V lost 3 bases to trimming and J lost 4 bases; unmatched junction nucleotides: 8. DNA of the CDR3: TGTGCCAGCTCACCCAATCTAGCGGGAGGTAATTACGAGCAGTACTTC. Residues: CASSPNLAGGNYEQYF.

The CDR3 spells CASRQGRVYEQYF. The DNA for the CDR3 is TGTGCCAGCAGACAGGGGAGGGTCTACGAGCAGTACTTC. The chain recombines TRBV6-5 with TRBJ2-7; D is possibly TRBD1 or TRBD2 (7 bases each). CDR1 and CDR2 (germline): MNHEY, SVGAGI. V was shortened by 6 bases and J by 3 bases, with 12 bases between the two germline ends. The CDR3 is 13 residues long.

J is TRBJ1-1 and V is TRBV5-8; 9 nucleotides align to TRBD1. V lost 4 bases, J lost 1 base, and 8 bases stayed unmatched. Looked up from germline, CDR1 is SGHTS and CDR2 is YDEGEE. CDR3 size: 16 residues. As DNA, the CDR3 is TGTGCCAGCAGCCACCCAGGACAGGGGCCGAACACTGAAGCTTTCTTT. This encodes CASSHPGQGPNTEAFF.

The V gene is TRBV6-5, the J gene TRBJ2-3, with D tentatively TRBD2 (5 bases). This CDR3 is 14 amino acids long. Germline V gives CDR1 MNHEY, CDR2 SVGAGI. The V end lost 6 bases, the J end lost 5 bases, and 15 bases lay between the germline ends. CDR3 DNA: TGTGCCAGCAGCGGAGAGGGAGCGGTAGATACGCAGTATTTT. It is translated as CASSGEGAVDTQYF.

The rearrangement joins TRBV7-3 to TRBJ2-2; TRBD2 is a possible D gene (6 bases). The ends were cut back, 2 bases at V and 4 bases at J, with 11 bases in the middle. Germline CDR1 and CDR2: SGHTA and FQGTGA. The CDR3 length is 15 residues. Here the CDR3 reads CASSLELASTGELFF. CDR3 DNA sequence: TGTGCCAGCAGCTTAGAACTAGCCTCCACCGGGGAGCTGTTTTTT. Full variable domain (missing parts from reference TRBV7-3 and TRBJ2-2): GAGVSQTPSNKVTEKGKYVELRCDPISGHTALYWYRQSLGQGPEFLIYFQGTGAADDSGLPNDRFFAVRPEGSVSTLKIQRTERGDSAVYLCASSLELASTGELFFGEGSRLTVL.

The gene calls are TRBV7-9 and TRBJ2-7; D is uncertain. CDR3 length: 11 amino acids. CDR1 and CDR2 (germline): SEHNR, FQNEAQ (reference sequence). Trimming removed 1 base at V and 6 bases at J, with 4 bases between. In nucleotides, the CDR3 is TGTGCCAGCAGCTTAGTTGTCGAGCAGTACTTC. Amino acid sequence: CASSLVVEQYF.

The sample holds a few counts of this clone. V is TRBV6-5 and J is TRBJ1-2, with D hard to call. The CDR3 length is 13 residues. The ends were cut back, 1 base at V and 6 bases at J, with 9 bases in the middle. The V gene's germline CDR1 is MNHEY and CDR2 SVGAGI. CDR3 in DNA: TGTGCCAGCAGTTACTTTGGTCCAGATGGCTACACCTTC. Residues: CASSYFGPDGYTF.

This sequence joins TRBV7-9 and TRBJ2-3, with no clear D. There are 12 residues in the CDR3. Trimming removed 2 bases at V and 7 bases at J, with 7 bases between. CDR1 is SEHNR and CDR2 is FQNEAQ in the germline V gene (reference sequence). DNA for the CDR3: TGTGCCAGCAGCTTAAGCCAAAATACGCAGTATTTT. Translation: CASSLSQNTQYF.